The 22 T cell receptor beta chains given below trace back to one sample, sequenced in a study of beta chain features in type 1 diabetes. cDNA synthesis used the whole RNA isolate, giving expressed TCRB sequences. Some clones are missing from TCRdb's copy, which holds only in-frame ones; the method was immunoSEQ multiplex PCR. The sample yields some 280,000 clones, about 13% seen once. Study outcomes and limitations: Moderate yet significant TCRB CDR3 shortening was seen in Type 1 diabetes patients in all four CD4+ subsets.

Their antigens remain unidentified. The sample taken for sequencing was naive CD4+ T cells from blood. The receptors here all came from a man aged 25 to 40 with type 1 diabetes.

This clone was counted only a few times. This sequence joins TRBV6-5 and TRBJ2-3; the D gene is possibly TRBD2 (5 bases). This CDR3 spans 14 amino acids. V lost 5 bases, J lost 2 bases, and 11 bases lay in between. CDR1 and CDR2 (germline): MNHEY, SVGAGI. CDR3 bases: TGTGCCAGCAGTGTGGAGGTAGCCACAGATACGCAGTATTTT. It encodes CASSVEVATDTQYF.

The chain carries TRBV5-1 and TRBJ2-1; 11 bases fit TRBD2. Germline lookup yields CDR1 SGHRS and CDR2 YFSETQ. The CDR3 is 18 amino acids. Losses at the gene ends were 0 bases for V and 6 bases for J; bases not matched to a gene: 11. Written as DNA, the CDR3 is TGCGCCAGCAGCTTGGACTTCCTAGCGGGAGGCTTATCCAATGAGCAGTTCTTC. This translates into CASSLDFLAGGLSNEQFF.

The CDR3 region is CASSFIAGGLEETQYF. The CDR3 coding sequence is TGTGCCAGCAGTTTTATAGCGGGAGGCCTCGAAGAGACCCAGTACTTC. The genes are TRBV6-5 and TRBJ2-5, with 10 nucleotides matching TRBD2. This CDR3 is 16 amino acids long. Per the germline V gene, CDR1 is MNHEY and CDR2 is SVGAGI. The junction had 8 bases not matched to a gene; V was cut back by 4 bases and J by 3 bases.

V is TRBV5-4 and J is TRBJ2-7; the match to TRBD2 covers 8 bases. The CDR3 runs to 14 residues. Germline lookup yields CDR1 SGHNT and CDR2 YYREEE (reference sequence). The trim removed 4 bases at V and 6 bases at J, leaving 9 bases unmatched. CDR3 coding DNA: TGTGCCAGCAGCCCGGGGGGGACTCCGTCCGAGCAGTACTTC. Its protein is CASSPGGTPSEQYF.

V is TRBV30 and J is TRBJ1-1; maybe TRBD1 (5 bases). The CDR3 totals 14 residues. Germline V gives CDR1 GTSNPN, CDR2 SVGIG (reference sequence). The V gene lost 1 base and the J gene lost 5 bases, with 14 bases spanning the gap. The CDR3 loop is CAWSAIEGRTEAFF. The CDR3 nucleotides read TGTGCCTGGAGTGCCATCGAGGGGAGGACTGAAGCTTTCTTT.

The chain uses TRBV7-9 and TRBJ2-7; D is possibly TRBD2 (6 bases). This CDR3 is 13 amino acids long. V lost 7 bases, J lost 2 bases, and 12 bases lay in between. In germline, CDR1 is SEHNR, CDR2 FQNEAQ (reference sequence). CDR3 in amino acids: CASTLSGPYEQYF. The CDR3 coding sequence is TGTGCCAGCACCCTTAGCGGCCCCTACGAGCAGTACTTC. The complete variable domain, with remaining parts taken from reference TRBV7-9 and TRBJ2-7, reads DTGVSQNPRHKITKRGQNVTFRCDPISEHNRLYWYRQTLGQGPEFLTYFQNEAQLEKSRLLSDRFSAERPKGSFSTLEIQRTEQGDSAMYLCASTLSGPYEQYFGPGTRLTVT.

This clone was counted between two and nine times. This rearrangement joins TRBV7-3 to TRBJ1-5; 7 nucleotides line up with TRBD1. This CDR3 contains 14 residues. Germline CDR1 SGHTA, CDR2 FQGTGA. The J segment lost 7 bases and the V segment lost 5 bases, leaving 8 bases of the junction unmatched. CDR3 DNA: TGTGCCAGCAGCACAGGGGTTGAGGGGCAGCCCCAGCATTTT. This translates into CASSTGVEGQPQHF.

The chain couples TRBV6-1 to TRBJ1-5; D not certain. The ends were cut back, 7 bases at V and 2 bases at J, with 9 bases in the middle. The CDR3 spans 13 residues. Germline CDR1 reads MNHNS; CDR2 reads SASEGT. This CDR3 is CASKVQGNQPQHF. The DNA for the CDR3 is TGTGCCAGCAAGGTCCAGGGCAATCAGCCCCAGCATTTT.

The chain links TRBV7-9 to TRBJ2-7, with 11 positions matching TRBD2. V gave up 0 bases and J gave up 7 bases; unmatched junction bases: 8. CDR1 and CDR2 (germline): SEHNR, FQNEAQ (reference sequence). This CDR3 comprises 16 residues. Here the CDR3 reads CASSLALAGGPREQYF. The DNA of the CDR3 is TGTGCCAGCAGCTTAGCTTTAGCGGGAGGGCCCCGGGAGCAGTACTTC.

This clone has only one observation. The V and J genes are TRBV7-3 and TRBJ2-2, with 12 nucleotides matching TRBD1. J gave up 7 bases and V 0 bases, and 3 bases lay outside the gene matches. This CDR3 has 16 residues. CDR1 SGHTA and CDR2 FQGTGA come from the germline V gene. The CDR3 reads CASSLTGQGASGELFF. CDR3 coding DNA: TGTGCCAGCAGCTTAACGGGACAGGGGGCGAGCGGGGAGCTGTTTTTT.

This clone was observed a few times. For the CDR3, the DNA is TGCAGCGTTTTCCTGGGACAGAAACCCTACGAGCAGTACTTC. It is translated as CSVFLGQKPYEQYF. The J gene is TRBJ2-7, the V gene TRBV29-1; TRBD1 matches at 7 bases. Looked up from germline, CDR1 is SQVTM and CDR2 is ANQGSEA. This CDR3 region has 14 residues. Losses at the gene ends were 5 bases for V and 2 bases for J; bases not matched to a gene: 9.

This clone has just a few counts. The CDR3 loop reads CASGRDSSSYNEQFF. CDR3 nucleotides: TGCGCCAGCGGAAGGGACTCTAGCTCCTACAATGAGCAGTTCTTC. The chain is built from TRBV4-3 and TRBJ2-1; D is perhaps TRBD2 (6 bases). The germline CDR1 and CDR2 sequences are LGHNA and YSLEER. The V gene lost 8 bases and the J gene lost 0 bases, with 14 bases spanning the gap. This CDR3 is 15 amino acids long.

V is TRBV6-5 and J is TRBJ1-3, with D maybe TRBD1 (6 bases). V was shortened by 5 bases and J by 4 bases, with 12 bases between the two germline ends. The CDR3 has 14 amino acids. Germline V CDR1 and CDR2: MNHEY, SVGAGI. This CDR3 is CASSMDRYGNTIYF. The CDR3 region has the DNA TGTGCCAGCAGTATGGACAGATACGGAAACACCATATATTTT.

This chain connects TRBV12-5 to TRBJ1-2; a possible D gene is TRBD1 (6 bases). Germline lookup yields CDR1 LGHNT and CDR2 FRNRAP. The CDR3 consists of 12 residues. Trimming removed 6 bases from V and 8 bases from J, with 13 bases in between. The CDR3, as DNA: TGTGCTAGTGGGTTCAGGGGTAGAGGCTACACCTTC. Translated, it gives CASGFRGRGYTF. Drawing the rest from reference TRBV12-5 and TRBJ1-2, the complete variable domain is DARVTQTPRHKVTEMGQEVTMRCQPILGHNTVFWYRQTMMQGLELLAYFRNRAPLDDSGMPKDRFSAEMPDATLATLKIQPSEPRDSAVYFCASGFRGRGYTFGSGTRLTVV.

CDR3 DNA sequence: TGTGCCAGCAGTGAGGTGACAGGGGTGGTTTCGGTGGCCTACAATGAGCAGTTCTTC. It is translated as CASSEVTGVVSVAYNEQFF. The rearrangement uses TRBV6-1 and TRBJ2-1, with 8 positions matching TRBD1. CDR3 length: 19 residues. Germline CDR1 and CDR2: MNHNS and SASEGT. V shed 3 bases and J 2 bases; nucleotides not matched to a gene: 15.

The chain recombines TRBV2 with TRBJ1-1; 9 positions agree with TRBD1. The CDR3 length is 16 residues. The germline gives CDR1 SNHLY, CDR2 FYNNEI. J was trimmed by 2 bases and V by 6 bases; bases with no gene match: 10. CDR3 sequence: CASRYRGRGSNTEAFF. DNA for the CDR3: TGTGCCAGCAGATACAGGGGGCGGGGTAGTAACACTGAAGCTTTCTTT.

In its sample, this clone was seen a few times. This sequence joins TRBV29-1 and TRBJ2-7; D might be TRBD1 (6 bases). The V gene's germline CDR1 is SQVTM and CDR2 ANQGSEA. CDR3 length equals 15 residues. V lost 0 bases and J 3 bases, leaving 15 bases between the germline ends. This CDR3 is CSVEDSGRTDYEQYF. CDR3 nucleotide sequence: TGCAGCGTTGAAGATAGTGGCAGGACAGACTACGAGCAGTACTTC.

This clone has only a few counts. CDR3 residues: CASQPGQGCDEQFF. Here the CDR3 DNA reads TGTGCCAGCCAGCCGGGACAGGGTTGCGATGAGCAGTTCTTC. This sequence joins TRBV21-1 and TRBJ2-1; TRBD1 is the table's D call, not checked against the DNA. TRBV21-1 constitutes a pseudogene. This CDR3 region has 14 residues.

Note on this clone: Other DNA sequences in the same sample also yield this CDR3. The V gene is TRBV28, the J gene TRBJ2-7; TRBD1 matches at 9 bases. Trimming removed 8 bases from V and 3 bases from J; junction bases left unmatched: 2. The germline gives CDR1 MDHEN, CDR2 SYDVKM. The CDR3 has 12 residues. The CDR3 DNA reads TGTGCCAGCTCGGGACAGGGCTACGAGCAGTACTTC. Amino acid sequence: CASSGQGYEQYF. The full variable domain, completed using reference TRBV28 and TRBJ2-7, is DVKVTQSSRYLVKRTGEKVFLECVQDMDHENMFWYRQDPGLGLRLIYFSYDVKMKEKGDIPEGYSVSREKKERFSLILESASTNQTSMYLCASSGQGYEQYFGPGTRLTVT.

The rearrangement joins TRBV19 to TRBJ2-6; perhaps TRBD1 as D (6 bases). Between the trimmed V and J ends, which lost 10 bases and 0 bases, there was a span of 10 bases. The CDR3 covers 14 residues. CDR1 LNHDA and CDR2 SQIVND come from the germline V gene (reference sequence). The CDR3 bases are TGTGCCACTAAACAGGGCTCTGGGGCCAACGTCCTGACTTTC. Residues: CATKQGSGANVLTF. The full variable domain, its missing parts supplied by reference TRBV19 and TRBJ2-6, is DGGITQSPKYLFRKEGQNVTLSCEQNLNHDAMYWYRQDPGQGLRLIYYSQIVNDFQKGDIAEGYSVSREKKESFPLTVTSAQKNPTAFYLCATKQGSGANVLTFGAGSRLTVL.

This clone was seen more than once but under ten times. This chain uses TRBV9 with TRBJ2-3; D is unclear. The V and J ends lost 2 bases and 3 bases respectively, with 16 bases between them. CDR3 size: 16 residues. Germline CDR1 is SGDLS and CDR2 is YYNGEE. CDR3 DNA sequence: TGTGCCAGCAGCGTGGGCCAGAGCCTTTCGACAGATACGCAGTATTTT. It yields the protein CASSVGQSLSTDTQYF. The whole variable domain, filled in from reference TRBV9 and TRBJ2-3, reads DSGVTQTPKHLITATGQRVTLRCSPRSGDLSVYWYQQSLDQGLQFLIQYYNGEERAKGNILERFSAQQFPDLHSELNLSSLELGDSALYFCASSVGQSLSTDTQYFGPGTRLTVL.

This clone was found a few times. This chain links TRBV4-2 with TRBJ2-6; a weak D match, TRBD1 (6 bases). Between the trimmed V and J ends, which lost 4 bases and 1 base, there was a span of 11 bases. Germline V gives CDR1 LGHNA, CDR2 YNFKEQ. The CDR3 length is 16 residues. Here the CDR3 reads CASSRTTGSGANVLTF. CDR3 nucleotide sequence: TGTGCCAGCAGCCGTACTACAGGGTCTGGGGCCAACGTCCTGACTTTC.